Below, one T cell receptor (beta chain) is given with its context. Antigen specificity is unknown. Data came from immunoSEQ multiplex PCR; TCRdb stores just in-frame clones and leaves some out. The sample includes some 260,000 clones, roughly 90% seen only once; the top ten take more than 10%. The data originate from a study of cytomegalovirus exposure and HLA in healthy donors. Notes on the study in general: Researchers reported that a few CMV-associated chains were confirmed in vitro as CMV antigen-specific. With high specificity and sensitivity, the classifier reportedly diagnosed cytomegalovirus status.

The sequenced sample was PBMCs. This clonotype was sampled from a man aged 18 to 29 in good health and CMV-seropositive.

For the CDR3, the DNA is TGTGCCAGCAGCCTCTTTAGGGGTAATGAGCAGTTCTTC. It translates to CASSLFRGNEQFF. The chain uses TRBV6-5 and TRBJ2-1; maybe TRBD1 (5 bases). With 6 bases removed from V and 7 bases from J, the gap between germline ends came to 13 bases. Germline loops: CDR1 MNHEY, CDR2 SVGAGI. The CDR3 has 13 amino acids.